This T cell receptor beta chain was profiled in a study of PD-1 blockade in classical Hodgkin lymphoma (dated by TCRdb to the early 2020s). Background for the entire study: Nivolumab dosing was 3 mg/kg intravenously every 2 weeks, continuing until either disease progression or unacceptable toxicity. The study used TCR beta sequencing and CyTOF to define a peripheral blood immune signature of response to PD-1 blockade in classical Hodgkin lymphoma. General conclusions and limits of the study: Among trial patients, those achieving complete response had baseline diversity similar to that of newly diagnosed patients, while diversity was significantly lower in partial responders and progressors. Patients starting nivolumab less than 1 year after ASCT had lower diversity and were excluded from later analyses to avoid confounding by immune reconstitution. A significant rise by C4D1 was seen in CD4+ but not CD8+ TCR diversity (p=0.0027 vs p=0.16), with the rise being most apparent in complete responders (p=0.02). Only a single clinical trial cohort was studied, and what caused the repertoire differences, possibly disease activity or prior therapy, remained undefined. Baseline TCR diversity was reported as lower in newly diagnosed patients than in healthy donors, and lower still in relapsed/refractory patients.

The V end loses 4 bases and the J end loses 4 bases, and a stretch of 22 bases separates them. CDR3 length: 17 amino acids, cysteine to phenylalanine. Only the CDR3 region is kept as DNA, spanning 51 bases read in frame from base 1. Looking up the germline V gene yields CDR1 MGHDK and CDR2 SYGVNS. The time point label of this sample denotes: cycle 2 day 1 (C2D1) of nivolumab. All trial patients had relapsed after autologous stem cell transplantation, with cohorts A, B and C differing in prior brentuximab vedotin exposure. A total of approximately 51 patients with relapsed/refractory classical Hodgkin lymphoma made up the trial cohort, and each patient's best overall response was complete response, partial response or progressive disease. Trial patients were treated with single-agent nivolumab in the multi-cohort phase II CheckMate 205 trial. An independent review committee assessed best overall response using the 2007 International Working Group response criteria. PBMCs from the trial were collected at three points: immediately before nivolumab initiation (C1D1), and during therapy at cycle 2 day 1 and cycle 4 day 1. Peripheral blood was collected in 8 mL Vacutainer Cell Preparation Tubes, from which PBMCs were isolated by centrifugation and then cryopreserved.

As for this clone: It lacks a known antigen. There are no base qualities to consult, and no much larger clone falls within one base.

Genomic DNA was extracted with the Qiagen DNeasy kit from unsorted PBMCs and from negatively selected CD4+ and CD8+ fractions. Using primers that anneal to V and J segments, immunoSEQ multiplex PCR amplified the TCR beta CDR3 regions. A synthetic immune receptor repertoire was used to minimize amplification bias, and remaining bias was computationally removed after sequencing. In the original analysis: Repertoire diversity was quantified as the Shannon entropy index using custom Python scripts. Unsorted, CD4+ and CD8+ repertoires were examined separately, except in combined analyses, for which CD4+ and CD8+ sequences were merged in silico. Clonal expansion was defined as at least a 2-fold frequency increase after treatment relative to C1D1, with a pseudocount of 0.5 for undetected baseline clones. Clones with 0 or 1 copy at C1D1 were defined as singleton clones, while clones with 2 or more copies were defined as non-singleton clones. By matching protein sequences in sorted samples from the same patient, clones expanded in unsorted samples were annotated as CD4+, CD8+ or unknown. Wilcoxon tests on paired samples were used to test changes in diversity from C1D1 to C4D1. TCRdb took this table from immuneACCESS and kept in-frame rearrangements with V and J called. Such tables lack part of the clones; where checked against another copy, unresolved V genes explain under half of the gap, and the rest is unexplained. That table gives V, J and clone size, and the DNA gave D and trimming. This sample is represented by around 26,000 clones; around 81% of them were singletons. The ten top clones hold around a fifth of the sample.

The V gene is TRBV25-1 and the J gene is TRBJ1-2; the D gene assignment is ambiguous. This receptor was obtained from a human donor with classical Hodgkin lymphoma. The material sequenced was peripheral blood mononuclear cells (PBMCs), taken before the second cycle of nivolumab. The DNA is TGTGCCAGCAGTGGGAAAAACGGGATTGCCCCCTCCTATGGCTACACCTTC. It specifies CASSGKNGIAPSYGYTF.